Presented here are 4 T cell receptor beta chains from one specimen sequenced in a study of T-cell reconstitution after alpha-beta-depleted transplantation in children. Unique molecular identifiers were incorporated during preparation of the TCRbeta library. One entry per CDR3 protein results from TCRdb running MiXCR on the PCR reads. The table shows about 600,000 distinct CDR3 sequences, with 8% to 11% occurring only once. Sequenced material: PBMCs from the stem cell graft donor, taken from the stem cell graft. The origin of the receptors is a human donor who donated a stem cell graft to a child with acute myeloid leukemia.

This clonotype was observed at least ten times. The chain is built from TRBV20-1 and TRBJ2-1, with TRBD2 as a possible D gene (6 bases). This CDR3 comprises 17 residues. The germline V gene has CDR1 DFQATT and CDR2 SNEGSKA (reference sequence). The V gene lost 0 bases and the J gene lost 6 bases, with 21 bases spanning the gap. The chain's CDR3 is CSARDRGSGSLSNEQFF. The CDR3 coding sequence is TGCAGTGCTAGAGATCGGGGGAGCGGTTCCCTTAGCAATGAGCAGTTCTTC.

The rearrangement uses TRBV3-1 and TRBJ2-7, with D tentatively TRBD1 or TRBD2 (6 bases each). Germline V gives CDR1 LGHDT, CDR2 YNNKEL (reference sequence). V lost 10 bases, J lost 2 bases, and 18 bases lay in between. The CDR3 is 14 residues long. Written as DNA, the CDR3 is TGTGCCACGACAGGTCCGGGAGTCACCTACGAGCAGTACTTC. Its protein is CATTGPGVTYEQYF.

This clonotype was seen ten or more times. This chain connects TRBV20-1 to TRBJ2-7, with 10 bases identical to TRBD2. The CDR3 covers 15 residues. J was trimmed by 3 bases and V by 5 bases; bases with no gene match: 10. The V gene's germline CDR1 is DFQATT and CDR2 SNEGSKA (reference sequence). CDR3 sequence: CSALLAGVSIYEQYF. CDR3 nucleotides: TGCAGTGCTCTCCTAGCGGGAGTCAGTATCTACGAGCAGTACTTC.

CDR3 sequence (DNA): TGTGCCAGCAGTTTAAACAGGGGGGGACCCTACGAGCAGTACTTC. This codes for CASSLNRGGPYEQYF. This chain links TRBV12-3 or TRBV12-4 with TRBJ2-7, with D possibly TRBD1 on 8 matching bases. V dropped 2 bases and J dropped 2 bases, with 13 bases sitting between them. This CDR3 contains 15 residues.